The T cell receptor beta chain under discussion was sequenced for a study of blood T cell repertoires in COVID-19. The table came from immunoSEQ multiplex PCR; TCRdb's copy has only in-frame clones and leaves some out. This table holds 88,000 or so clones, around four fifths found once. CDR3 size: 15 residues. Germline loops: CDR1 SGHRS, CDR2 YFSETQ. Germline trimming cut 4 bases from V and 3 bases from J; bases unmatched to any gene: 9. The receptor was derived from a human donor in a cohort sampled during active COVID-19. The chain joins TRBV5-1 to TRBJ2-7; 8 positions match TRBD1. Sample: peripheral blood. CDR3 region: CASSARTGSGYEQYF. Written as DNA, the CDR3 is TGCGCCAGCAGCGCCAGGACAGGGAGCGGCTACGAGCAGTACTTC. Based on the CDR3 plus reference TRBV5-1 and TRBJ2-7, the full variable domain is KAGVTQTPRYLIKTRGQQVTLSCSPISGHRSVSWYQQTPGQGLQFLFEYFSETQRNKGNFPGRFSGRQFSNSRSEMNVSTLELGDSALYLCASSARTGSGYEQYFGPGTRLTVT.